These T cell receptor beta chains were read from a single sample in a study of T cell repertoires in cytomegalovirus infection. TCRdb ran MiXCR on the reads and lists one entry per CDR3 protein. The table includes 270,000 or so distinct CDR3 sequences, about a sixth detected once. The sequencing sample was made of CD8+ T cells from PBMCs. The receptors shown here come from a human donor in good health (CMV status not recorded). Some clones in this sample may be carry-over from other donors' samples. Each CDR3 is given with its conserved first and last residue. Fields, in order: CDR3 length, D gene, V gene, J gene, CDR3 protein. A D gene is named only where the DNA matches it firmly.

length: 13
D: .
V: TRBV29-1
J: TRBJ1-4
CDR3: CSADAGKNEKLFF

length: 16
D: TRBD1
V: TRBV29-1
J: TRBJ2-1
CDR3: CSVVGTGDARYNEQFF

length: 14
D: .
V: TRBV7-9
J: TRBJ2-2
CDR3: CASSLIRFGGELFF

length: 14
D: .
V: TRBV7-9
J: TRBJ2-3
CDR3: CASSPRGDTDTQYF

length: 12
D: .
V: TRBV6-6
J: TRBJ2-7
CDR3: CASRTGSGEQYF

length: 17
D: TRBD1
V: TRBV29-1
J: TRBJ2-2
CDR3: CSARGKETGANTGELFF

length: 17
D: TRBD1
V: TRBV2
J: TRBJ2-3
CDR3: CASSVPNGTGGLYTQYF

length: 14
D: .
V: TRBV11-2
J: TRBJ2-7
CDR3: CASSPQGDPYEQYF

length: 12
D: TRBD1
V: TRBV7-9
J: TRBJ1-3
CDR3: CANAGQGNTIYF

length: 15
D: .
V: TRBV14
J: TRBJ1-6
CDR3: CASSQVVAHNSPLHF

length: 17
D: TRBD2
V: TRBV6-5
J: TRBJ2-3
CDR3: CASSYLTSGGAADTQYF

length: 15
D: TRBD1
V: TRBV5-6
J: TRBJ2-5
CDR3: CASSFLQGAGETQYF

length: 15
D: .
V: TRBV25-1
J: TRBJ2-7
CDR3: CASLRVGPQSYEQYF

length: 16
D: TRBD1
V: TRBV7-2
J: TRBJ2-3
CDR3: CASSFGLQGLKDTQYF

length: 18
D: .
V: TRBV20-1
J: TRBJ1-5
CDR3: CSARGPAGEADSNQPQHF

length: 13
D: .
V: TRBV19
J: TRBJ2-5
CDR3: CASSRGGRETQYF